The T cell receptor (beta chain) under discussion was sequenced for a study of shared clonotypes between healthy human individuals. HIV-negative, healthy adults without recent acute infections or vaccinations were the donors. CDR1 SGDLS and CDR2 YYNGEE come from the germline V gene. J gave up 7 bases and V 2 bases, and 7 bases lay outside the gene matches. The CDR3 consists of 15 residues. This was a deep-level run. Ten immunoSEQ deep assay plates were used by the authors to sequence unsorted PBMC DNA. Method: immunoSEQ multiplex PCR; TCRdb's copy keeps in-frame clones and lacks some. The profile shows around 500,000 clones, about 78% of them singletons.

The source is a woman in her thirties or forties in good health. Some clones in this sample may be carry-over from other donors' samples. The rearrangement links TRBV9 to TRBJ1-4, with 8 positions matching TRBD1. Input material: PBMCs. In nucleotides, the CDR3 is TGTGCCAGCAGCGTCGATTCAGGGGGCGGTGAAAAACTGTTTTTT. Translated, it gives CASSVDSGGGEKLFF.